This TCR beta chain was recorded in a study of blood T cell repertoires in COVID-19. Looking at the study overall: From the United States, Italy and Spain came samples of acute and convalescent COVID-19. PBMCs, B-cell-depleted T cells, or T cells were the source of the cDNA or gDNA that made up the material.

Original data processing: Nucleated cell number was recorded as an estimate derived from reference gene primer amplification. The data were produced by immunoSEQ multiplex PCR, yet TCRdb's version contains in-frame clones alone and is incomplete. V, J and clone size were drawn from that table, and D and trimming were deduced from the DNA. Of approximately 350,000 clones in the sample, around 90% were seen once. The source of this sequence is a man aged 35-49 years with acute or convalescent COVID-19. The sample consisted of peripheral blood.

Here the CDR3 DNA reads TGTGCCAGCAGTGAGGACAGGGGGTATGGCTACACCTTC. As protein: CASSEDRGYGYTF. The chain has TRBV5-4 and TRBJ1-2; 10 bases are a match to TRBD1. J was trimmed by 5 bases and V by 5 bases; bases with no gene match: 3. In germline, CDR1 is SGHNT, CDR2 YYREEE (reference sequence). The CDR3 loop spans 13 amino acids.